The 30 T cell receptor beta chains below all came from one sample that was sequenced in a study of OX40 agonist ivuxolimab in advanced cancers. The library was generated by the immunoSEQ multiplex PCR assay. TCRdb took this table from immuneACCESS and kept in-frame rearrangements with V and J called. Such tables lack part of the clones; where checked against another copy, unresolved V genes explain under half of the gap, and the rest is unexplained. This sample has fewer than 30,000 clones in its table, and just under 85% of those were observed once. The biggest ten clones account for around a quarter of the sample. This material consisted of CD4+ or CD8+ T cells sorted from blood, taken in a trial of the OX40 agonist ivuxolimab. The receptors derive from an adult with an advanced solid tumor such as melanoma, head and neck, liver or kidney cancer.

The chain has TRBV13 and TRBJ2-7; no definite D call. The CDR3 runs to 15 residues. The germline V gene has CDR1 PRHDT and CDR2 FYEKMQ (reference sequence). V lost 0 bases, J lost 0 bases, and 9 bases lay in between. The DNA of the CDR3 is TGTGCCAGCAGCTTAGGTCGGGCGGCCTCCTACGAGCAGTACTTC. It is translated as CASSLGRAASYEQYF.

This clone is a singleton in its sample. The chain is built from TRBV11-2 and TRBJ1-2; D may be TRBD1 (5 bases). The CDR3 is 13 amino acids. Germline V gene sequence: CDR1 SGHAT, CDR2 FQNNGV. V lost 5 bases and J lost 7, with 14 bases in between. This chain's CDR3 is CASSGTRVLGYTF. The CDR3 region has the DNA TGTGCCAGCAGCGGCACCAGGGTTCTTGGCTACACCTTC.

This chain connects TRBV27 to TRBJ2-1; unclear D gene. V was shortened by 2 bases and J by 6 bases, with 11 bases between the two germline ends. This CDR3 has 14 residues. Germline V gene sequence: CDR1 MNHEY, CDR2 SMNVEV (reference sequence). The CDR3 DNA is TGTGCCAGCAGTTTAGCGGTGGGCGGCAATGAGCAGTTCTTC. It specifies CASSLAVGGNEQFF.

This clone was detected only once. The chain employs TRBV7-6 and TRBJ2-7; D might be TRBD1 (5 bases). In germline, CDR1 is SGHVS, CDR2 FNYEAQ. The CDR3 is 14 residues long. V dropped 2 bases and J dropped 1 base, with 9 bases sitting between them. CDR3 amino acids: CASSLQGDSYEQYF. CDR3 nucleotide sequence: TGTGCCAGCAGCTTACAGGGCGATTCCTACGAGCAGTACTTC.

This chain connects TRBV7-9 to TRBJ1-4; no definite D call. This CDR3 is built from 14 residues. V was cut by 4 bases and J by 8 bases, with 14 bases left in between. The germline V gene has CDR1 SEHNR and CDR2 FQNEAQ (reference sequence). The DNA of the CDR3 is TGTGCCAGCAGCTCCCCTCCTGGGCCCGAAAAACTGTTTTTT. As protein: CASSSPPGPEKLFF.

The chain recombines TRBV11-2 with TRBJ2-7; 7 bases fit TRBD1. Germline CDR1 reads SGHAT; CDR2 reads FQNNGV. The CDR3 covers 13 residues. V was clipped by 5 bases and J by 4 bases; unmatched bases: 5. The CDR3 bases are TGTGCCAGCAGCCTGGGACAGACATACGAGCAGTACTTC. Amino acid sequence: CASSLGQTYEQYF.

This clone was counted only a few times. The rearrangement uses TRBV19 and TRBJ1-1; perhaps TRBD1 as D (5 bases). The germline gives CDR1 LNHDA, CDR2 SQIVND (reference sequence). Trimming shortened V by 6 bases and J by 0 bases, and 8 bases separated the two germline ends. The CDR3 consists of 13 residues. CDR3 protein: CASSRAMNTEAFF. CDR3 coding DNA: TGTGCCAGTAGCAGGGCCATGAACACTGAAGCTTTCTTT.

The chain has TRBV30 and TRBJ1-6; D unresolved. Germline loops: CDR1 GTSNPN, CDR2 SVGIG (reference sequence). Trimming took off 0 bases at V and 7 bases at J, with 4 bases between the two ends. The CDR3 contains 12 residues. CDR3 loop: CAWSVPNSPLHF. In nucleotides, the CDR3 is TGTGCCTGGAGTGTACCCAATTCACCCCTCCACTTT.

The CDR3 spells CASSSSGGGLAGGEETQYF. The CDR3 DNA sequence: TGCGCCAGCAGCTCCTCCGGGGGAGGACTAGCGGGAGGAGAGGAGACCCAGTACTTC. The chain carries TRBV5-1 and TRBJ2-5; 14 positions match TRBD2. The CDR3 contains 19 residues. Germline V gene lookup returns CDR1 SGHRS and CDR2 YFSETQ. The junction had 15 bases not matched to a gene; V was cut back by 3 bases and J by 5 bases.

V usage is TRBV4-2 and J usage is TRBJ1-2, with a tentative D call TRBD1 (5 bases). The CDR3 totals 16 residues. Germline CDR1 and CDR2: LGHNA and YNFKEQ. Between the trimmed V and J ends, which lost 2 bases and 3 bases, there was a span of 16 bases. CDR3 nucleotides: TGTGCCAGCAGCCAAACGCCGGGACGGGGGGACTATGGCTACACCTTC. Its translation: CASSQTPGRGDYGYTF.

This sequence joins TRBV5-6 and TRBJ2-3; 8 nucleotides align to TRBD2. Per germline, CDR1 SGHDT and CDR2 YYEEEE. The CDR3 runs to 17 residues. V gave up 0 bases and J gave up 0 bases; unmatched junction bases: 6. Here the CDR3 reads CASSLVSSGSSTDTQYF. CDR3 bases: TGTGCCAGCAGCTTGGTGTCTAGCGGGTCTAGCACAGATACGCAGTATTTT.

The V and J genes are TRBV25-1 and TRBJ2-1; the match to TRBD2 covers 11 bases. CDR1 and CDR2 from the germline V gene are MGHDK and SYGVNS. Unmatched junction bases numbered 6, after V lost 8 bases and J lost 3 bases. This CDR3 has 15 residues. CDR3 residues: CASRGLAEDYNEQFF. As DNA, the CDR3 is TGTGCCAGCCGGGGACTAGCGGAAGACTACAATGAGCAGTTCTTC.

This rearrangement joins TRBV7-9 to TRBJ1-1; TRBD1 might be the D (6 bases). CDR3 length: 17 amino acids. V was pared by 7 bases and J by 0 bases, with 21 bases between. Germline V gene lookup returns CDR1 SEHNR and CDR2 FQNEAQ (reference sequence). The CDR3 coding sequence is TGTGCCAGCACCCAATCTGGGGGGGCATTCATGAACACTGAAGCTTTCTTT. This gives the protein CASTQSGGAFMNTEAFF.

This clone was seen once. The J gene is TRBJ2-1, the V gene TRBV29-1; 8 bases agree with TRBD2. The trim removed 3 bases at V and 1 base at J, leaving 5 bases unmatched. This CDR3 has 15 residues. Germline V lookup: CDR1 SQVTM, CDR2 ANQGSEA. The CDR3 bases are TGCAGCGTTGAGGGGCTAGCGGGTTCCTACAATGAGCAGTTCTTC. This encodes CSVEGLAGSYNEQFF.

The rearrangement uses TRBV7-8 and TRBJ2-6; 10 nucleotides match TRBD1. CDR1 and CDR2 from the germline V gene are SGHVS and FQNEAQ. CDR3 size: 15 residues. V shed 4 bases, J shed 11 bases, and the junction held 8 bases outside the gene matches. CDR3 sequence (DNA): TGTGCCAGCAGCTGGGGGGTGGGGACAGGGGACGTCCTGACTTTC. It is translated as CASSWGVGTGDVLTF.

This chain uses TRBV5-4 with TRBJ2-7, with a tentative D call TRBD1 (6 bases). The CDR3 is 14 residues long. Trimming removed 3 bases from V and 2 bases from J, with 12 bases in between. The germline CDR1 and CDR2 sequences are SGHNT and YYREEE (reference sequence). In DNA, the CDR3 is TGTGCCAGCAGCTCCCGGACAGCCACCTACGAGCAGTACTTC. Translating gives CASSSRTATYEQYF.

This sequence joins TRBV6-5 and TRBJ1-6; 9 bases fit TRBD1. Germline V gene data show CDR1 as MNHEY and CDR2 as SVGAGI. This CDR3 spans 15 amino acids. V dropped 4 bases and J dropped 5; count of bases not matched to a gene: 3. This CDR3 reads CASSFWTGDNSPLHF. Here the CDR3 DNA reads TGTGCCAGCAGTTTCTGGACAGGGGATAATTCACCCCTCCACTTT.

The chain uses TRBV28 and TRBJ2-7; D is perhaps TRBD2 (6 bases). Trimming pared 3 bases from V and 0 bases from J, leaving 12 bases between. CDR3 length: 15 amino acids. In germline, CDR1 is MDHEN, CDR2 SYDVKM. The CDR3 region is CASSFGSGSSYEQYF. CDR3 sequence (DNA): TGTGCCAGCAGTTTTGGTTCCGGGAGCTCCTACGAGCAGTACTTC.

This chain links TRBV27 with TRBJ2-7; 9 bases map to TRBD1. Unmatched junction bases numbered 6, after V lost 6 bases and J lost 0 bases. Germline V gene data show CDR1 as MNHEY and CDR2 as SMNVEV (reference sequence). This CDR3 is built from 15 residues. Written as DNA, the CDR3 is TGTGCCAGCAGGTCACAGGGGGCCGTCTCCTACGAGCAGTACTTC. It specifies CASRSQGAVSYEQYF.

This clone was observed at least ten times. V usage is TRBV27 and J usage is TRBJ2-7, with a possible D match to TRBD2 (5 bases). V was pared by 4 bases and J by 6 bases, with 16 bases between. Germline CDR1 is MNHEY and CDR2 is SMNVEV (reference sequence). The CDR3 runs to 14 residues. The CDR3 region has the DNA TGTGCCAGCAGTTCAGGAGGTCGGCGGGCCGAGCAGTACTTC. Translation: CASSSGGRRAEQYF.

In DNA form, the CDR3 reads TGCGCCAGCAGCCAAGGGGCCTATGGCTACACCTTC. It yields the protein CASSQGAYGYTF. J is TRBJ1-2 and V is TRBV4-1; unclear D gene. V lost 1 base and J 4 bases, leaving 4 bases between the germline ends. The CDR3 consists of 12 residues. CDR1 is MGHRA, CDR2 YSYEKL, per germline.

This sequence joins TRBV13 and TRBJ1-1; tentatively, D is TRBD1 (5 bases). Germline loops: CDR1 PRHDT, CDR2 FYEKMQ (reference sequence). With 5 bases removed from V and 6 bases from J, the gap between germline ends came to 16 bases. The CDR3 runs to 14 residues. The CDR3 coding sequence is TGTGCCAGCAGCCAGGGACGGCGAAACTCTGAAGCTTTCTTT. Translation gives CASSQGRRNSEAFF.

The chain uses TRBV5-1 and TRBJ1-2, with 8 nucleotides matching TRBD1. The germline CDR1 and CDR2 sequences are SGHRS and YFSETQ. The CDR3 runs 15 residues. V lost 4 bases, J lost 3 bases, and 8 bases stayed unmatched. This CDR3 is CASSAGQVIDYGYTF. CDR3 in DNA: TGCGCCAGCAGCGCGGGACAGGTAATCGACTATGGCTACACCTTC.

The CDR3 loop is CASTPLDGGGHEQYF. As DNA, the CDR3 is TGTGCCAGCACCCCCTTGGACGGGGGGGGACACGAGCAGTACTTC. The chain combines TRBV5-4 with TRBJ2-7, with 8 bases fitting TRBD2. Germline V gives CDR1 SGHNT, CDR2 YYREEE (reference sequence). CDR3 length: 15 amino acids. J gave up 5 bases and V 6 bases, and 13 bases lay outside the gene matches. Complete variable domain (other parts from reference TRBV5-4 and TRBJ2-7): ETGVTQSPTHLIKTRGQQVTLRCSSQSGHNTVSWYQQALGQGPQFIFQYYREEENGRGNFPPRFSGLQFPNYSSELNVNALELDDSALYLCASTPLDGGGHEQYFGPGTRLTVT.

The chain has TRBV4-1 and TRBJ1-3; TRBD1 might be the D (6 bases). V lost 4 bases and J lost 5, with 9 bases in between. CDR3 size: 13 residues. Germline V gene lookup returns CDR1 MGHRA and CDR2 YSYEKL. The CDR3 DNA follows: TGCGCCAGCAGCCTTGGACAGAGAAACACCATATATTTT. Translated, it gives CASSLGQRNTIYF.

This chain joins TRBV11-2 and TRBJ2-7; 7 nucleotides agree with TRBD1. The CDR3 is made up of 15 amino acids. The J segment lost 0 bases and the V segment lost 6 bases, leaving 8 bases of the junction unmatched. Germline V lookup: CDR1 SGHAT, CDR2 FQNNGV. For the CDR3, the DNA is TGTGCCAGCAGACGCCACAGGGGAATCTCCTACGAGCAGTACTTC. Amino acids: CASRRHRGISYEQYF.

The chain has TRBV7-9 and TRBJ2-7; 7 nucleotides match TRBD1. The germline CDR1 and CDR2 sequences are SEHNR and FQNEAQ (reference sequence). The CDR3 extends over 13 amino acids. J was trimmed by 2 bases and V by 5 bases; bases with no gene match: 3. The CDR3 here is CASSTGTAYEQYF. In nucleotides, the CDR3 is TGTGCCAGCAGCACCGGGACAGCCTACGAGCAGTACTTC.

V is TRBV18 and J is TRBJ2-7; possibly TRBD1 for D (6 bases). Germline loops: CDR1 KGHSH, CDR2 LQKENI. This CDR3 is built from 12 residues. V lost 3 bases and J lost 6, with 9 bases in between. CDR3 sequence (DNA): TGTGCCAGCTCACCGCAGGGGCTCGAGCAGTACTTC. As protein: CASSPQGLEQYF. The variable domain in full, completed from reference TRBV18 and TRBJ2-7, reads NAGVMQNPRHLVRRRGQEARLRCSPMKGHSHVYWYRQLPEEGLKFMVYLQKENIIDESGMPKERFSAEFPKEGPSILRIQQVVRGDSAAYFCASSPQGLEQYFGPGTRLTVT.

The chain uses TRBV7-9 and TRBJ2-3; TRBD1 agrees at 8 bases. Germline lookup yields CDR1 SEHNR and CDR2 FQNEAQ (reference sequence). J was trimmed by 5 bases and V by 1 base; bases with no gene match: 5. This CDR3 region has 15 residues. The CDR3 here is CASSLVSGTGDTQYF. The CDR3 DNA follows: TGTGCCAGCAGCTTAGTATCCGGGACAGGAGATACGCAGTATTTT. Using reference TRBV7-9 and TRBJ2-3 for the parts outside the CDR3, the full variable domain is DTGVSQNPRHKITKRGQNVTFRCDPISEHNRLYWYRQTLGQGPEFLTYFQNEAQLEKSRLLSDRFSAERPKGSFSTLEIQRTEQGDSAMYLCASSLVSGTGDTQYFGPGTRLTVL.

J is TRBJ1-2 and V is TRBV7-3, with a possible D match to TRBD1 (5 bases). Germline V gene data show CDR1 as SGHTA and CDR2 as FQGTGA. V was trimmed by 3 bases and J by 6 bases, leaving 14 bases between them. This CDR3 is built from 14 residues. CDR3 sequence reads: CASSLAGAGDGYTF. The CDR3 DNA reads TGTGCCAGCAGCTTGGCCGGGGCGGGGGATGGCTACACCTTC.